The 4 T cell receptor beta chains listed next were all sequenced from one sample in a study of blood T cell repertoires in COVID-19. Only in-frame clones appear in the TCRdb table, and some are missing; sequencing was by immunoSEQ multiplex PCR. The repertoire holds about 230,000 clones, with around 86% as singletons. Sequencing used peripheral blood. The origin of the receptors is a man aged 45-65 years with COVID-19, enrolled during active disease.

As DNA, the CDR3 is TGTGCCAGCAGTTTACAGGGGGCCGGTGAAAAACTGTTTTTT. It specifies CASSLQGAGEKLFF. The chain joins TRBV7-9 to TRBJ1-4; 9 positions match TRBD1. The junction had 6 bases not matched to a gene; V was cut back by 6 bases and J by 7 bases. The CDR3 loop spans 14 amino acids. CDR1 is SEHNR, CDR2 FQNEAQ, per germline (reference sequence). The full variable domain, its missing parts supplied by reference TRBV7-9 and TRBJ1-4, is DTGVSQNPRHKITKRGQNVTFRCDPISEHNRLYWYRQTLGQGPEFLTYFQNEAQLEKSRLLSDRFSAERPKGSFSTLEIQRTEQGDSAMYLCASSLQGAGEKLFFGSGTQLSVL.

V is TRBV2 and J is TRBJ2-7; the D gene is possibly TRBD1 (6 bases). The V end was cut by 0 bases, the J end by 2 bases, with 11 bases between. There are 15 residues in the CDR3. CDR1 SNHLY and CDR2 FYNNEI come from the germline V gene. In nucleotides, the CDR3 is TGTGCCAGCAGTGAAGCGGACAGACCAGCCTACGAGCAGTACTTC. Residues: CASSEADRPAYEQYF.

This clone was seen only once. CDR3 loop: CASSKLGGTPNNEQFF. CDR3 nucleotides: TGTGCCAGCAGCAAACTGGGGGGGACGCCAAACAATGAGCAGTTCTTC. This sequence joins TRBV6-4 and TRBJ2-1; 7 bases align to TRBD2. CDR3 length: 16 residues. Unmatched junction bases numbered 13, after V lost 6 bases and J lost 5 bases. Germline V CDR1 and CDR2: MRHNA, SNTAGT.

This chain joins TRBV9 and TRBJ1-1, with D maybe TRBD1 (5 bases). The CDR3 runs 13 residues. CDR1 is SGDLS and CDR2 is YYNGEE in the germline V gene. V lost 4 bases and J 3 bases, leaving 10 bases between the germline ends. The CDR3 nucleotides are TGTGCCAGCAGCATACAAGGGGACACTGAAGCTTTCTTT. It translates to CASSIQGDTEAFF.